This T cell receptor (beta chain) was sequenced for a study of T cells in women clearing cervical HPV infection. General study findings and limits: Effector/memory and HPV-specific T cells were not isolated, and association timing is unknown.

Here immunoSEQ multiplex PCR was the method, and the copy in TCRdb shows in-frame clones only, minus some. There are roughly 35,000 clones in the sample, with 3.7% held by the top ten. With V trimmed by 1 base and J by 1 base, 5 bases remained unmatched. Germline V gene sequence: CDR1 SGHVS, CDR2 FQNEAQ. This CDR3 comprises 18 residues. On this clone: Its specificity is not known. The CDR3 end lies 3 residues beyond the end of the read and is filled in from the germline J gene.

J is TRBJ2-6 and V is TRBV7-8; 9 nucleotides align to TRBD1. This receptor was obtained from a woman between 18 and 70 years old with a cervical HPV16 infection that either progressed to CIN3+ or cleared (not recorded which). Sequencing was done on a sample of blood buffy coat. The sequenced part of the CDR3 DNA is TGTGCCAGCAGCTTAGGGGACAGGGTGGTTTCTGGGGCCAACGTC. Its protein product is CASSLGDRVVSGANV. The full-length CDR3 reads as CASSLGDRVVSGANVLTF. The variable domain in full, completed from reference TRBV7-8 and TRBJ2-6, reads GAGVSQSPRYKVAKRGQDVALRCDPISGHVSLFWYQQALGQGPEFLTYFQNEAQLDKSGLPSDRFFAERPEGSVSTLKIQRTQQEDSAVYLCASSLGDRVVSGANVLTFGAGSRLTVL.